One sample yielded the 20 T cell receptor beta chains listed below, sequenced in a study of T cell changes during pregnancy in multiple sclerosis. The repertoire was sequenced with immunoSEQ multiplex PCR; TCRdb's copy has only in-frame clones and lacks some. The sample yields around 80,000 clones, roughly nine tenths seen once. This sample comprised peripheral blood, obtained before pregnancy. These receptors came from a female donor with multiple sclerosis, enrolled in a pregnancy study.

V and J are TRBV2 and TRBJ2-7; D remains unclear. This CDR3 is built from 12 residues. The germline V gene encodes CDR1 SNHLY and CDR2 FYNNEI. V was trimmed by 11 bases and J by 2 bases, leaving 13 bases between them. The CDR3 DNA sequence: TGTGCCGTTGTTGCAGAACCCTACGAGCAGTACTTC. Protein sequence: CAVVAEPYEQYF.

The count of this clone is one. The chain couples TRBV10-3 to TRBJ1-4; 7 bases are shared with TRBD1. J lost 5 bases, V lost 3 bases, and 6 bases had no gene match. CDR1 and CDR2 (germline): ENHRY, SYGVKD. The CDR3 has 15 residues. The CDR3 loop reads CAISDRTGQNEKLFF. The CDR3 DNA is TGTGCCATCAGTGATCGGACAGGTCAAAATGAAAAACTGTTTTTT.

The chain carries TRBV6-6 and TRBJ2-7, with 7 bases lining up with TRBD1. V shed 5 bases, J shed 4 bases, and the junction held 8 bases outside the gene matches. CDR1 and CDR2 from the germline V gene are MNHNY and SVGAGI (reference sequence). The CDR3 runs 14 residues. As DNA, the CDR3 is TGTGCCAGCAGTATCCGGGACAGTGGATACGAGCAGTACTTC. Translated: CASSIRDSGYEQYF.

V gene TRBV9 combines with J gene TRBJ2-1; D possibly corresponds to TRBD2 (6 bases). With 0 bases removed from V and 5 bases from J, the gap between germline ends came to 15 bases. Germline loops: CDR1 SGDLS, CDR2 YYNGEE. CDR3 length: 16 amino acids. The CDR3 protein is CASSVVDGSLNNEQFF. Written as DNA, the CDR3 is TGTGCCAGCAGCGTAGTCGACGGGAGCCTAAACAATGAGCAGTTCTTC.

This rearrangement joins TRBV4-3 to TRBJ2-7, with 9 bases that match TRBD2. CDR1 and CDR2 from the germline V gene are LGHNA and YSLEER. This CDR3 is built from 16 residues. The junction had 6 bases not matched to a gene; V was cut back by 0 bases and J by 3 bases. The CDR3 DNA follows: TGCGCCAGCAGCCAAGATGTAGCGGGAGTGAGCTACGAGCAGTACTTC. This sequence encodes CASSQDVAGVSYEQYF.

CDR3 sequence: CASSVGLAGGPGELFF. The CDR3 region has the DNA TGCGCCAGCAGCGTCGGACTAGCGGGGGGTCCCGGGGAGCTGTTTTTT. The V call is TRBV5-1, the J call TRBJ2-2; TRBD2 matches 14 bases. Germline V gene data show CDR1 as SGHRS and CDR2 as YFSETQ. V lost 4 bases to trimming and J lost 6 bases; unmatched junction nucleotides: 5. The length of the CDR3 is 16 residues.

CDR3 coding DNA: TGTGCCAGCAGTTTGACAGGGGGCGCGAAGGAAAAACTGTTTTTT. It translates to CASSLTGGAKEKLFF. The V call is TRBV28, the J call TRBJ1-4, with 10 nucleotides matching TRBD1. V lost 3 bases and J lost 8; bases outside the gene matches: 6. The CDR3 extends over 15 amino acids. From germline, CDR1 is MDHEN and CDR2 SYDVKM.

The gene calls are TRBV5-1 and TRBJ2-7, with 13 positions matching TRBD2. CDR1 SGHRS and CDR2 YFSETQ come from the germline V gene. The CDR3 has 15 amino acids. V was clipped by 4 bases and J by 6 bases; unmatched bases: 7. The DNA of the CDR3 is TGCGCCAGCAGCCATGGGACTAGCGGGACAGCCGAGCAGTACTTC. Protein sequence: CASSHGTSGTAEQYF.

The table lists this clone with a few counts. The chain has TRBV19 and TRBJ2-2, with D possibly TRBD1 on 5 matching bases. This CDR3 comprises 15 residues. Germline-derived CDR1 and CDR2 are LNHDA and SQIVND (reference sequence). The V end lost 3 bases, the J end lost 4 bases, and 12 bases lay between the germline ends. The CDR3 loop reads CASSIIPTATGELFF. The CDR3 DNA is TGTGCCAGTAGTATCATCCCGACAGCCACCGGGGAGCTGTTTTTT.

The chain has TRBV5-1 and TRBJ1-2; D unclear. This CDR3 contains 13 residues. The V and J ends lost 1 base and 1 base respectively, with 5 bases between them. Germline CDR1 and CDR2: SGHRS and YFSETQ. CDR3 sequence reads: CASSLTNNYGYTF. In nucleotides, the CDR3 is TGCGCCAGCAGCTTGACAAATAACTATGGCTACACCTTC.

V gene TRBV5-1 combines with J gene TRBJ1-2, with D possibly being TRBD1 (6 bases). The germline CDR1 and CDR2 sequences are SGHRS and YFSETQ. V lost 4 bases and J lost 3, with 10 bases in between. CDR3 length equals 13 residues. CDR3 coding DNA: TGCGCCAGCAGCAGACAGGCAGACTATGGCTACACCTTC. Protein: CASSRQADYGYTF.

V is TRBV28 and J is TRBJ2-1, with a possible D match to TRBD1 (5 bases). V was pared by 9 bases and J by 5 bases, with 14 bases between. CDR1 and CDR2 from the germline V gene are MDHEN and SYDVKM. The CDR3 runs to 13 residues. The CDR3 coding sequence is TGTGCCAGAGTCAACACAGGTCACAATGAGCAGTTCTTC. As protein: CARVNTGHNEQFF.

The chain joins TRBV7-3 to TRBJ2-2, with 11 bases aligning to TRBD1. V gave up 5 bases and J gave up 6 bases; unmatched junction bases: 5. Germline V gene data show CDR1 as SGHTA and CDR2 as FQGTGA. The length of the CDR3 is 15 residues. The chain's CDR3 is CASSLGTGGSGELFF. The CDR3 DNA follows: TGTGCCAGCAGCCTCGGGACAGGGGGTTCCGGGGAGCTGTTTTTT.

The chain has TRBV2 and TRBJ2-7; D is perhaps TRBD2 (6 bases). This CDR3 has 13 residues. Germline CDR1 and CDR2: SNHLY and FYNNEI. Trimming removed 6 bases from V and 5 bases from J, with 14 bases in between. CDR3: CASRGDSFHEQYF. In DNA, the CDR3 is TGTGCCAGCAGGGGGGACTCCTTCCACGAGCAGTACTTC.

This clone appeared a single time. The V and J genes are TRBV6-5 and TRBJ1-2; maybe TRBD1 (5 bases). This CDR3 contains 15 residues. Trimming took 4 bases from V and 2 from J, leaving 14 bases between them. Germline CDR1 and CDR2: MNHEY and SVGAGI. The DNA for the CDR3 is TGTGCCAGCAGTTCACCTTGGGAGGGGAACTATGGCTACACCTTC. Translating gives CASSSPWEGNYGYTF.

This clone has a handful of counts. The J gene is TRBJ2-1, the V gene TRBV2; 10 bases are a match to TRBD1. The ends lost 5 bases at V and 1 base at J; junction bases unmatched: 5. The CDR3 is made up of 16 amino acids. Germline loops: CDR1 SNHLY, CDR2 FYNNEI. In nucleotides, the CDR3 is TGTGCCAGCAGTTCACCGGGACAGGGGTCCTACAATGAGCAGTTCTTC. This sequence encodes CASSSPGQGSYNEQFF.

This clone was seen only once. This sequence joins TRBV28 and TRBJ1-2, with D possibly TRBD1 on 6 matching bases. This CDR3 contains 12 residues. With 8 bases removed from V and 5 bases from J, the gap between germline ends came to 12 bases. Germline-derived CDR1 and CDR2 are MDHEN and SYDVKM. The CDR3 DNA is TGTGCCAGCGGCTGGGGGCCATATGGCTACACCTTC. This gives the protein CASGWGPYGYTF.

CDR3 DNA sequence: TGTGCCAGCAGTCCCCGTAGCGGAGCCTACGAGCAGTACTTC. Protein product: CASSPRSGAYEQYF. The V call is TRBV6-1, the J call TRBJ2-7, with D possibly matching TRBD2 (6 bases). V was shortened by 5 bases and J by 2 bases, with 13 bases between the two germline ends. This CDR3 spans 14 amino acids. Per germline, CDR1 MNHNS and CDR2 SASEGT.

The rearrangement joins TRBV28 to TRBJ1-2; 9 bases match TRBD1. V shed 2 bases and J 3 bases; nucleotides not matched to a gene: 4. Germline CDR1 reads MDHEN; CDR2 reads SYDVKM. The CDR3 sequence is 15 residues long. CDR3 loop: CASSLRQGVHYGYTF. The CDR3, as DNA: TGTGCCAGCAGTTTACGACAGGGGGTACACTATGGCTACACCTTC.

The chain uses TRBV2 and TRBJ1-2; the match to TRBD1 covers 9 bases. The CDR3 loop spans 17 amino acids. With 3 bases clipped from V and 2 bases from J, the junction kept 10 bases outside the gene matches. The germline V gene encodes CDR1 SNHLY and CDR2 FYNNEI. CDR3 in DNA: TGTGCCAGCAGTGAGCTTATAAACAGGGGGCGCAACTATGGCTACACCTTC. Encoded protein: CASSELINRGRNYGYTF.